These T cell receptor beta chains were read from a single sample in a study of blood T cell repertoires in COVID-19. The data were produced by immunoSEQ multiplex PCR, yet TCRdb's version contains in-frame clones alone and is incomplete. Of some 150,000 clones in the sample, 75% to 85% were seen once. Sequencing was done on a sample of PBMCs or T cells enriched from blood (not recorded which). Receptors originate from a man aged 45 to 65 who had recovered from COVID-19. CDR3s include the opening cysteine and the closing phenylalanine or tryptophan. Fields, in order: V gene, J gene, D gene, clone size, CDR3 DNA, CDR3 protein. The D gene is left open where the match is weak. A row's size may be missing; if present it is once, few, many or a size class.

V gene: TRBV9; J gene: TRBJ1-2; D gene: .; clone size: .; CDR3 DNA: TGTGCCAGCAGCGTAGATACGGACTATGGCTACACCTTC; CDR3 protein: CASSVDTDYGYTF
V gene: TRBV6-1; J gene: TRBJ2-7; D gene: .; clone size: once; CDR3 DNA: TGTGCCAGCAGTGAAGGAGGGCAGTTCTACGAGCAGTACTTC; CDR3 protein: CASSEGGQFYEQYF
V gene: TRBV10-2; J gene: TRBJ2-4; D gene: .; clone size: .; CDR3 DNA: TGCGCCAGCGATCCCGGGGGCAAAAACATTCAGTACTTC; CDR3 protein: CASDPGGKNIQYF
V gene: TRBV2; J gene: TRBJ1-6; D gene: .; clone size: .; CDR3 DNA: TGTGCCAGCACTTTCGAAGGAGGTGGTAATTCACCCCTCCACTTT; CDR3 protein: CASTFEGGGNSPLHF
V gene: TRBV9; J gene: TRBJ1-5; D gene: .; clone size: .; CDR3 DNA: TGTGCCAGCAGCGTAGCTCCAGGTCAGCCCCAGCATTTT; CDR3 protein: CASSVAPGQPQHF
V gene: TRBV2; J gene: TRBJ1-2; D gene: TRBD1; clone size: once; CDR3 DNA: TGTGCCAGCAGTAACGACAGGGGGGGAGTCTATGGCTACACCTTC; CDR3 protein: CASSNDRGGVYGYTF
V gene: TRBV4-1; J gene: TRBJ2-2; D gene: .; clone size: .; CDR3 DNA: TGCGCCAGCAGCCAAGAGGTACAAAACACCGGGGAGCTGTTTTTT; CDR3 protein: CASSQEVQNTGELFF
V gene: TRBV9; J gene: TRBJ2-2; D gene: TRBD1; clone size: few; CDR3 DNA: TGTGCCAGCAGCGTAGAAAGGGGGCTCTTTGCCGGGGAGCTGTTTTTT; CDR3 protein: CASSVERGLFAGELFF
V gene: TRBV7-3; J gene: TRBJ2-1; D gene: TRBD2; clone size: .; CDR3 DNA: TGTGCCAGCAGCTTAGTCCCATCGCCTAGCGGGGGGACTGAGCAGTTCTTC; CDR3 protein: CASSLVPSPSGGTEQFF
V gene: TRBV11-2; J gene: TRBJ1-1; D gene: .; clone size: .; CDR3 DNA: TGTGCCAGCAGCCCCGGGACATTAATAAAGGAAGCTTTCTTT; CDR3 protein: CASSPGTLIKEAFF
V gene: TRBV7-9; J gene: TRBJ2-2; D gene: .; clone size: .; CDR3 DNA: TGTGCCAGCAGCTTAGCGCGGGTGACCGGGGAGCTGTTTTTT; CDR3 protein: CASSLARVTGELFF
V gene: TRBV6-1; J gene: TRBJ1-1; D gene: .; clone size: .; CDR3 DNA: TGTGCCAGCAGTGAACGTCAGAAGAACACTGAAGCTTTCTTT; CDR3 protein: CASSERQKNTEAFF
V gene: TRBV7-6; J gene: TRBJ2-7; D gene: TRBD1; clone size: .; CDR3 DNA: TGTGCCAGCAGTAGAGGACAGGGGGCCTACGAGCAGTACTTC; CDR3 protein: CASSRGQGAYEQYF
V gene: TRBV18; J gene: TRBJ1-2; D gene: TRBD1; clone size: .; CDR3 DNA: TGTGCCAGCGCGACCGGGACAGCAAACTATGGCTACACCTTC; CDR3 protein: CASATGTANYGYTF
V gene: TRBV5-1; J gene: TRBJ1-4; D gene: .; clone size: .; CDR3 DNA: TGCGCCAGCAGCTTGCCGGGTAGTGCAACTAATGAAAAACTGTTTTTT; CDR3 protein: CASSLPGSATNEKLFF
V gene: TRBV5-4; J gene: TRBJ2-3; D gene: TRBD2; clone size: .; CDR3 DNA: TGTGCCAGCAGCTTGGAGGCGGGGGGGGTCATGAATACGCAGTATTTT; CDR3 protein: CASSLEAGGVMNTQYF
V gene: TRBV10-1; J gene: TRBJ1-6; D gene: .; clone size: .; CDR3 DNA: TGCGCCAGCAGTGATTACAGGGTCGGTTCACCCCTCCACTTT; CDR3 protein: CASSDYRVGSPLHF
V gene: TRBV5-1; J gene: TRBJ2-7; D gene: TRBD2; clone size: .; CDR3 DNA: TGCGCCAGCAGCTTGAATAGCGGGGGCAACTACGAGCAGTACTTC; CDR3 protein: CASSLNSGGNYEQYF
V gene: TRBV5-4; J gene: TRBJ1-2; D gene: .; clone size: .; CDR3 DNA: TGTGCCAGCAGCTTGGACACTAACTATGGCTACACCTTC; CDR3 protein: CASSLDTNYGYTF
V gene: TRBV2; J gene: TRBJ2-4; D gene: .; clone size: .; CDR3 DNA: TGTGCCAGCAGTTATCTCAGGGGAAACTTAAACATTCAGTACTTC; CDR3 protein: CASSYLRGNLNIQYF
V gene: TRBV3-1/TRBV3-2; J gene: TRBJ2-7; D gene: TRBD1; clone size: .; CDR3 DNA: TGTGCCAGCAGCCAGCAGGGGGCCTCCTACGAGCAGTACTTC; CDR3 protein: CASSQQGASYEQYF
V gene: TRBV20-1; J gene: TRBJ2-3; D gene: .; clone size: .; CDR3 DNA: TGCAGTGCGGGGGGGGCGGATACGCAGTATTTT; CDR3 protein: CSAGGADTQYF
V gene: TRBV5-1; J gene: TRBJ2-2; D gene: TRBD2; clone size: .; CDR3 DNA: TGCGCCAGCAGCTCTTCGGGGGGGACCATTGACACCGGGGAGCTGTTTTTT; CDR3 protein: CASSSSGGTIDTGELFF
V gene: TRBV4-1; J gene: TRBJ1-5; D gene: TRBD1; clone size: .; CDR3 DNA: TGCGCCAGCGCCGGTACAGGGGGCTTCAATCAGCCCCAGCATTTT; CDR3 protein: CASAGTGGFNQPQHF
V gene: TRBV28; J gene: TRBJ2-7; D gene: TRBD1; clone size: .; CDR3 DNA: TGTGCCACGTGGGGCCAGGGGGCCCCTTACGAGCAGTACTTC; CDR3 protein: CATWGQGAPYEQYF
V gene: TRBV7-9; J gene: TRBJ2-1; D gene: .; clone size: few; CDR3 DNA: TGTGCCAGCAGCTCGACGGACGCAGGGCTTAGGAACAATGAGCAGTTCTTC; CDR3 protein: CASSSTDAGLRNNEQFF
V gene: TRBV29-1; J gene: TRBJ2-1; D gene: TRBD1; clone size: .; CDR3 DNA: TGCAGCGGGGACAGGGGGCGATCCTACAATGAGCAGTTCTTC; CDR3 protein: CSGDRGRSYNEQFF
V gene: TRBV5-1; J gene: TRBJ1-2; D gene: .; clone size: .; CDR3 DNA: TGCGCCAGCAGCCACCGGGGGGGGACCTATGGCTACACCTTC; CDR3 protein: CASSHRGGTYGYTF
V gene: TRBV4-1; J gene: TRBJ1-3; D gene: TRBD1; clone size: .; CDR3 DNA: TGCGCCAGCAGCCAAGATAGCAGGGTTTCAAGGGGGCGTACTGGAAACACCATATATTTT; CDR3 protein: CASSQDSRVSRGRTGNTIYF
V gene: TRBV2; J gene: TRBJ1-3; D gene: .; clone size: .; CDR3 DNA: TGTGCCAGCAGTGAAGATCGGGGATCGGCTGGAAACACCATATATTTT; CDR3 protein: CASSEDRGSAGNTIYF
V gene: TRBV7-9; J gene: TRBJ1-3; D gene: .; clone size: .; CDR3 DNA: TGTGCCAGCAGACCTGGACAGAAAACTGGAAACACCATATATTTT; CDR3 protein: CASRPGQKTGNTIYF
V gene: TRBV7-9; J gene: TRBJ2-2; D gene: .; clone size: few; CDR3 DNA: TGTGCCAGCAGCTTAGCCAGGGGCAGGGAGCTGTTTTTT; CDR3 protein: CASSLARGRELFF
V gene: TRBV2; J gene: TRBJ1-6; D gene: .; clone size: .; CDR3 DNA: TGTGCCAGCAGCGACCACGGAAATTTCGGGTCACCCCTCCACTTT; CDR3 protein: CASSDHGNFGSPLHF
V gene: TRBV6-5; J gene: TRBJ2-1; D gene: TRBD2; clone size: .; CDR3 DNA: TGTGCCAGCAAGCTGCAGCGGGGGATCAACAATGAGCAGTTCTTC; CDR3 protein: CASKLQRGINNEQFF
V gene: TRBV5-1; J gene: TRBJ2-1; D gene: TRBD2; clone size: .; CDR3 DNA: TGCGCCAGCAGCTTTAGCGGGGGCCGCCTGAGCTCCTACAATGAGCAGTTCTTC; CDR3 protein: CASSFSGGRLSSYNEQFF
V gene: TRBV6-5; J gene: TRBJ1-1; D gene: .; clone size: .; CDR3 DNA: TGTGCCAGCAGGTACGTGTTGGGCCTGTTGGACACTGAAGCTTTCTTT; CDR3 protein: CASRYVLGLLDTEAFF
V gene: TRBV5-1; J gene: TRBJ1-1; D gene: TRBD1; clone size: .; CDR3 DNA: TGCGCCAGCAGCTCACAGGGGCCGGGAACAGGCACTGAAGCTTTCTTT; CDR3 protein: CASSSQGPGTGTEAFF
V gene: TRBV3-1/TRBV3-2; J gene: TRBJ2-3; D gene: .; clone size: .; CDR3 DNA: TGTGCCAGCAGCCCTCGTGTGGATAGCGGAGCCACAGATACGCAGTATTTT; CDR3 protein: CASSPRVDSGATDTQYF
V gene: TRBV5-1; J gene: TRBJ1-5; D gene: TRBD1; clone size: once; CDR3 DNA: TGCGCCAGCAGCCCGGGACAGGGGGGATATAGCAATCAGCCCCAGCATTTT; CDR3 protein: CASSPGQGGYSNQPQHF
V gene: TRBV5-1; J gene: TRBJ1-2; D gene: TRBD1; clone size: .; CDR3 DNA: TGCGCCAGCAGCGATCCGGGACAGGGGGTCTATGGCTACACCTTC; CDR3 protein: CASSDPGQGVYGYTF
V gene: TRBV9; J gene: TRBJ2-7; D gene: TRBD2; clone size: .; CDR3 DNA: TGTGCCAGCAGCGTAGCTCCTAGCGGCAACTCCTACGAGCAGTACTTC; CDR3 protein: CASSVAPSGNSYEQYF
V gene: TRBV5-1; J gene: TRBJ2-3; D gene: TRBD1; clone size: .; CDR3 DNA: TGCGCCAGCAGCTTTACCGGACAGGGGGATTATACGCAGTATTTT; CDR3 protein: CASSFTGQGDYTQYF
V gene: TRBV27; J gene: TRBJ1-2; D gene: .; clone size: .; CDR3 DNA: TGTGCCAGCAGTCCCCGAACGGACAGAAACTATGGCTACACCTTC; CDR3 protein: CASSPRTDRNYGYTF
V gene: TRBV7-2; J gene: TRBJ1-5; D gene: TRBD1; clone size: .; CDR3 DNA: TGTGCCAGCAGTACCCGACAGGGTCCCAATCAGCCCCAGCATTTT; CDR3 protein: CASSTRQGPNQPQHF
V gene: TRBV19; J gene: TRBJ1-6; D gene: TRBD1; clone size: .; CDR3 DNA: TGTGCCAGTACAGACAGGGCCAAGAGCTCCTATAATTCACCCCTCCACTTT; CDR3 protein: CASTDRAKSSYNSPLHF
V gene: TRBV19; J gene: TRBJ1-3; D gene: .; clone size: .; CDR3 DNA: TGTGCCAGTAGTATAAGCGGCAGTTACACCATATATTTT; CDR3 protein: CASSISGSYTIYF
V gene: TRBV11-2; J gene: TRBJ1-4; D gene: .; clone size: .; CDR3 DNA: TGTGCCAGCAGCTTAGTGCCCATGGCCGATGAAAAACTGTTTTTT; CDR3 protein: CASSLVPMADEKLFF
V gene: TRBV3-1/TRBV3-2; J gene: TRBJ2-7; D gene: .; clone size: .; CDR3 DNA: TGTGCCAGCAGCCAACCAGGGGTGGGGGAGCAGTACTTC; CDR3 protein: CASSQPGVGEQYF
V gene: TRBV10-3; J gene: TRBJ1-1; D gene: .; clone size: few; CDR3 DNA: TGTGCCATCAGGGACAGCGTTGGGAACACTGAAGCTTTCTTT; CDR3 protein: CAIRDSVGNTEAFF
V gene: TRBV29-1; J gene: TRBJ1-2; D gene: .; clone size: .; CDR3 DNA: TGCAGCGTTGAAGACAGTAACTATGGCTACACCTTC; CDR3 protein: CSVEDSNYGYTF
V gene: TRBV7-8; J gene: TRBJ2-7; D gene: .; clone size: many; CDR3 DNA: TGTGCCAGCAGCTCACGGGACTCACGAACCTACGAGCAGTACTTC; CDR3 protein: CASSSRDSRTYEQYF
V gene: TRBV5-4; J gene: TRBJ1-1; D gene: .; clone size: .; CDR3 DNA: TGTGCCAGCAGCTTTTTCGGCACTGAAGCTTTCTTT; CDR3 protein: CASSFFGTEAFF
V gene: TRBV25-1; J gene: TRBJ2-7; D gene: TRBD1; clone size: .; CDR3 DNA: TGTGCCAGCTGGGGACAGGAGTCCTACGAGCAGTACTTC; CDR3 protein: CASWGQESYEQYF
V gene: TRBV12-3/TRBV12-4; J gene: TRBJ1-4; D gene: TRBD1; clone size: .; CDR3 DNA: TGTGCCAGCAGTTCTAACAGGGGTCTGCTGTTTTTT; CDR3 protein: CASSSNRGLLFF
V gene: TRBV4-1; J gene: TRBJ1-2; D gene: .; clone size: few; CDR3 DNA: TGCGCCAGCAGCCAAGATATCCGGAGTATCCATGGCTACACCTTC; CDR3 protein: CASSQDIRSIHGYTF